The clone carrying this T cell receptor beta chain was seen more than once but under ten times. Its antigen remains unidentified. This specimen comes from a study of a mutant IDH1 vaccine in newly diagnosed glioma. Findings and limits, study-wide: Vaccine-induced responses were seen in roughly 93% of patients, spanning several MHC alleles.

Time point: week 5, during vaccination. Doses of 300 ug of mutant IDH1 20-mer peptide were given with topical imiquimod. Germline V CDR1 and CDR2: WSHSY, SAAADI. Trimming took off 6 bases at V and 3 bases at J, with 11 bases between the two ends. CDR3 length: 13 residues. Profiled with immunoSEQ multiplex PCR; TCRdb holds only in-frame clones, not every one. The profile shows some 37,000 clones, 75% to 85% of them singletons. Sequencing used PBMCs, obtained from a glioma patient whose treatment included an IDH1 peptide vaccine. The chain recombines TRBV10-2 with TRBJ1-2; D gene ambiguous. The clonotype originates from a man aged 35 to 55 with glioma. The CDR3: CASSAEIHYGYTF. In DNA form, the CDR3 reads TGCGCCAGCAGCGCAGAGATCCACTATGGCTACACCTTC.